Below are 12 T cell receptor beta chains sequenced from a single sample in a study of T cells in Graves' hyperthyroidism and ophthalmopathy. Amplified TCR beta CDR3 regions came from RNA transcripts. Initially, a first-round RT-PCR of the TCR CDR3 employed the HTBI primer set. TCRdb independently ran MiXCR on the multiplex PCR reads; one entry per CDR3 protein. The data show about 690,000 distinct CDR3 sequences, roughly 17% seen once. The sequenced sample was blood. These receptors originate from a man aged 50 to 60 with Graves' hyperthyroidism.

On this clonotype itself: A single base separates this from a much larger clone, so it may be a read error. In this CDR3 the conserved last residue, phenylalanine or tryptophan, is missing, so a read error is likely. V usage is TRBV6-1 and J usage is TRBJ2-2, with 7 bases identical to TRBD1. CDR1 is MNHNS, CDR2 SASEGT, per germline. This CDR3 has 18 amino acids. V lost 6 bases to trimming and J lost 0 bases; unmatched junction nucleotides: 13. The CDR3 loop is CASRNTGVLPSNTGELFV. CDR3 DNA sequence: TGTGCCAGCAGGAACACAGGGGTTTTGCCCTCGAACACCGGGGAGCTGTTTGTT.

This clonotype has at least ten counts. This CDR3 reads CASSPNALREAFF. The DNA for the CDR3 is TGTGCCAGCAGCCCTAACGCGCTCAGAGAAGCTTTCTTT. This chain links TRBV7-9 with TRBJ1-1; D is unresolved. This CDR3 region has 13 residues. Germline CDR1 and CDR2: SEHNR and FQNEAQ (reference sequence). V was cut by 5 bases and J by 8 bases, with 15 bases left in between.

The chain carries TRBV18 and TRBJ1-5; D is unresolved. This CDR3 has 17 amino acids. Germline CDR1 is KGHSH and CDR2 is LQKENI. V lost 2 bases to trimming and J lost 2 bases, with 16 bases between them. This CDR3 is CASSPMIRGQGNQPQHF. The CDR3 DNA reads TGTGCCAGCTCACCAATGATTCGAGGGCAGGGCAATCAGCCCCAGCATTTT.

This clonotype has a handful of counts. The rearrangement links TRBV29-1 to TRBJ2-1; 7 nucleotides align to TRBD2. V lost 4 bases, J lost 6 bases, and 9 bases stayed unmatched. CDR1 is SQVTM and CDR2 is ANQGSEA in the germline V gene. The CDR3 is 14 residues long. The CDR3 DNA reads TGCAGCGTTGTGAGGGCTAGCGGCCCCAATGAGCAGTTCTTC. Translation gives CSVVRASGPNEQFF.

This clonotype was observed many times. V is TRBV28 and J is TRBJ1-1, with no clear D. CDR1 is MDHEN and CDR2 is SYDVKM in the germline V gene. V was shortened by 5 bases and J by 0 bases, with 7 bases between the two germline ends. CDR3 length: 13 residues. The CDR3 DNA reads TGTGCCAGCAGTAGCCTGTTGAACACTGAAGCTTTCTTT. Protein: CASSSLLNTEAFF. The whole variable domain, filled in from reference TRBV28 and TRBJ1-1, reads DVKVTQSSRYLVKRTGEKVFLECVQDMDHENMFWYRQDPGLGLRLIYFSYDVKMKEKGDIPEGYSVSREKKERFSLILESASTNQTSMYLCASSSLLNTEAFFGQGTRLTVV.

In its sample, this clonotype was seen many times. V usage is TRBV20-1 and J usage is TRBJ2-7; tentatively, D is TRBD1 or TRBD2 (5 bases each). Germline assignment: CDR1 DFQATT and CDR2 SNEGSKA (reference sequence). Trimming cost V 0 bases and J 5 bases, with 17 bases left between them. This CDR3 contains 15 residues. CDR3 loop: CSARDDKGAGHEQYF. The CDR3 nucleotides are TGCAGTGCTAGAGATGATAAAGGGGCGGGCCACGAGCAGTACTTC.

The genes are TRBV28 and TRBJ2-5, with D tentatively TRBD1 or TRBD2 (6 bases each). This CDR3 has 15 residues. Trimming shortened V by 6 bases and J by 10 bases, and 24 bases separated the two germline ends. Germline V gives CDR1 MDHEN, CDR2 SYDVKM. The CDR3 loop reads CASSEGGGPERIQYF. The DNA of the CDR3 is TGTGCCAGCAGCGAGGGGGGAGGACCGGAGAGGATCCAGTACTTC.

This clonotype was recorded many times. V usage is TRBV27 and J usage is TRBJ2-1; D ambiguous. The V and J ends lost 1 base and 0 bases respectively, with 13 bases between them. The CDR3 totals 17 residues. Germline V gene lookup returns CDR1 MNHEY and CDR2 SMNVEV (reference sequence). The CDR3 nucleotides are TGTGCCAGCAGTTTATTCGCCCTTTCCAGCTCCTACAATGAGCAGTTCTTC. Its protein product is CASSLFALSSSYNEQFF.

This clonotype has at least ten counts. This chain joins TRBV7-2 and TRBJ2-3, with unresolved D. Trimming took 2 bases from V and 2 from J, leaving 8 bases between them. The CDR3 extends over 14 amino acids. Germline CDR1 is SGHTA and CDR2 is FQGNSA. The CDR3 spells CASSLLINTDTQYF. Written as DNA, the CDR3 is TGTGCCAGCAGCTTATTGATAAACACAGATACGCAGTATTTT.

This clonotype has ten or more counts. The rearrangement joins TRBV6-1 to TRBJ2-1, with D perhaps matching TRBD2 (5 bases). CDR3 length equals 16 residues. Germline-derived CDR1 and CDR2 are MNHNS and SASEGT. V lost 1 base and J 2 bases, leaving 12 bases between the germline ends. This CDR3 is CASSEGSGHPYNEQFF. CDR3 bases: TGTGCCAGCAGTGAAGGAAGCGGCCATCCCTACAATGAGCAGTTCTTC.

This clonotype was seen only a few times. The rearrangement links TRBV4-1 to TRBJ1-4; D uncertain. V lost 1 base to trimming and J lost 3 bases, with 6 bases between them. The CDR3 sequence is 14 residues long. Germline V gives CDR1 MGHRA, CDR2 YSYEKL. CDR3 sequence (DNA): TGCGCCAGCAGCCAAGTCGGGGCTAATGAAAAACTGTTTTTT. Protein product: CASSQVGANEKLFF.

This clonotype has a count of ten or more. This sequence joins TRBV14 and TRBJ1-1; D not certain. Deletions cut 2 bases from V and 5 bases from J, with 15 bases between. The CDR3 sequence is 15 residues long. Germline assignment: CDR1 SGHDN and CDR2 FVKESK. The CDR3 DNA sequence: TGTGCCAGCAGCCAAAACCGACTCACAGTGACTGAAGCTTTCTTT. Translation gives CASSQNRLTVTEAFF.